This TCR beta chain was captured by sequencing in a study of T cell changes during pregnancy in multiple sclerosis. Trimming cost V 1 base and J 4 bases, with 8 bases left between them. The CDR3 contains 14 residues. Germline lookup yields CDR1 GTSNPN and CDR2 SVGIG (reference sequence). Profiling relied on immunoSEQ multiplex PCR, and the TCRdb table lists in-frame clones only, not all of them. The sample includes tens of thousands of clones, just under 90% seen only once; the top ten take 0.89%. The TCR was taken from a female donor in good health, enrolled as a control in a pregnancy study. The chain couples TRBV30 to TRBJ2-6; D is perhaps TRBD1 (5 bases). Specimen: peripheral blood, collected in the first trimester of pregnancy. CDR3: CAWSGGNGANVLTF. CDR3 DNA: TGTGCCTGGAGTGGGGGCAACGGGGCCAACGTCCTGACTTTC.